This TCR beta chain was retrieved from a study of tumor-infiltrating lymphocytes in primary liver carcinoma. For this clonotype: The antigen is undetermined.

The CDR3 totals 18 residues. V gave up 6 bases and J gave up 2 bases; unmatched junction bases: 13. Whole-study results and caveats: Researchers found tumor-adjacent and tumor-blood pairs overlapped less than tumor region pairs.

A constant-region primer primed TCR beta cDNA synthesis from about 0.55 ug of total RNA. Investigators got TCR beta libraries out of three nested multiplex PCR rounds, done with slightly modified ARM-PCR. It was with TRBV1-TRBV30 forward primers and a C-beta reverse primer that the first two PCR rounds were run, at 10 to 11 cycles each. TCRdb reanalysed the multiplex PCR reads using MiXCR and keeps one entry per CDR3 protein. This sample yields about 74,000 distinct CDR3 sequences, of which 60% to 75% are seen a single time; roughly 26% belongs to the top ten. From roughly 18-30 mg of unsorted bulk tissue, DNA and RNA were co-extracted together. For each tumor, five separate regions were sampled. Without exception, tumor samples held over 75% viable tumor cells.

The source material was liver tumor tissue from sampling region 4. Sample subset: tumor region T4, right-lateral pole. This rearrangement joins TRBV12-3 or TRBV12-4 to TRBJ2-2; 9 bases are a match to TRBD1. This TCR came from a man aged 35 to 55 with primary liver carcinoma and hepatitis B virus infection. Here the CDR3 reads CASSTLPWTGVNTGELFF. The CDR3 DNA follows: TGTGCCAGCAGCACACTACCTTGGACAGGGGTTAACACCGGGGAGCTGTTTTTT.